Below, 3 T cell receptor beta chains from the same sample are listed, as sequenced in a study of CD8 T cells in ankylosing spondylitis. Study-wide findings and caveats: A motif of under ten highly homologous TCR beta variants was seen as apparently characteristic of ankylosing spondylitis blood.

TCRdb passed the 5' RACE reads through MiXCR, listing each CDR3 protein once. The sample lists approximately 540,000 distinct CDR3 sequences, approximately 11% seen once, with 6.8% in the top ten. Their antigen targets remain unknown. Sample: blood, either unsorted or a sorted T cell fraction (not recorded which). The receptors come from a male donor with ankylosing spondylitis.

This clonotype was found a few times. The rearrangement joins TRBV7-9 to TRBJ1-1; D uncertain. Germline assignment: CDR1 SEHNR and CDR2 FQNEAQ (reference sequence). With 1 base removed from V and 8 bases from J, the gap between germline ends came to 14 bases. The CDR3 is 14 amino acids. The CDR3 spells CASSLDFSAVEAFF. The CDR3 bases are TGTGCCAGCAGCTTAGATTTTTCCGCTGTGGAAGCTTTCTTT.

The V and J genes are TRBV12-3 or TRBV12-4 and TRBJ2-1, with 11 positions matching TRBD1. The J segment lost 13 bases and the V segment lost 5 bases, leaving 13 bases of the junction unmatched. The CDR3 runs to 15 residues. The CDR3 region is CASSLRTGGAFAQFF. DNA for the CDR3: TGTGCCAGCAGTCTTAGGACAGGGGGCGCCTTCGCCCAGTTCTTC.

This clonotype was observed once. The chain couples TRBV14 to TRBJ2-7; a weak D match, TRBD2 (6 bases). V was trimmed by 0 bases and J by 2 bases, leaving 17 bases between them. This CDR3 comprises 17 residues. Germline V lookup: CDR1 SGHDN, CDR2 FVKESK. CDR3 residues: CASSQDPHRESPYEQYF. CDR3 DNA: TGTGCCAGCAGCCAAGATCCTCACCGGGAGTCCCCCTACGAGCAGTACTTC. Full variable domain (missing parts from reference TRBV14 and TRBJ2-7): EAGVTQFPSHSVIEKGQTVTLRCDPISGHDNLYWYRRVMGKEIKFLLHFVKESKQDESGMPNNRFLAERTGGTYSTLKVQPAELEDSGVYFCASSQDPHRESPYEQYFGPGTRLTVT.